A selection of T cell receptor beta chains follows, all from one sample in a study of shared clonotypes between healthy human individuals. Profiling relied on immunoSEQ multiplex PCR, and the TCRdb table lists in-frame clones only, not all of them. The repertoire includes roughly 1,800,000 clones, roughly 95% of them detected once, and approximately 1.2% sits in the top ten. Sample: naive CD8+ T cells sorted from blood. The receptors shown here come from a man younger than 30 in good health. CDR3s include the opening cysteine and the closing phenylalanine or tryptophan. A D gene is named only where the DNA matches it firmly. For some rows the clone size is stated as once, few or many, or as a class when expanded; others skip it.

d_call	j_call	clone_size	v_call	cdr3_nt	cdr3_aa
TRBD1	TRBJ2-7	-	TRBV30	TGTGCATCGGAGGGACAGGGAAGCTACGAGCAGTACTTC	CASEGQGSYEQYF
-	TRBJ2-7	-	TRBV27	TGTGCCAGCAGTTTATGGGCTACCTACGAGCAGTACTTC	CASSLWATYEQYF
-	TRBJ1-4	once	TRBV18	TGTGCCAGCTCACCACCGAGGGCGGATCATGCAACTAATGAAAAACTGTTTTTT	CASSPPRADHATNEKLFF
-	TRBJ2-1	-	TRBV11-2	TGTGCCAGCAGCTTGGCAGGGAATCTCTACAATGAGCAGTTCTTC	CASSLAGNLYNEQFF
TRBD1	TRBJ2-7	-	TRBV27	TGTGCCAGCGGGGCAGGGGGTCCCTACGAGCAGTACTTC	CASGAGGPYEQYF
TRBD1	TRBJ1-5	once	TRBV28	TGTGCCAGCAGTTGGGACAGAACTTCTAGCAATCAGCCCCAGCATTTT	CASSWDRTSSNQPQHF
-	TRBJ2-1	-	TRBV9	TGTGCCTCAGGGGGACTCTCCTACAATGAGCAGTTCTTC	CASGGLSYNEQFF
-	TRBJ2-7	once	TRBV5-1	TGCGCCAGCAGCGAGCGGACAGACTACGAGCAGTACTTC	CASSERTDYEQYF
-	TRBJ2-7	once	TRBV7-9	TGTGCCAGCAGCTCCCCCCTATACGAGCAGTACTTC	CASSSPLYEQYF
-	TRBJ2-2	-	TRBV6-5	TGTGCCAGCAGTTACTTTCCAGGCACCGGGGAGCTGTTTTTT	CASSYFPGTGELFF
TRBD1	TRBJ2-2	-	TRBV7-9	TGTGCCAGCGGGCCCCAGACAGGGAAGAACACCGGGGAGCTGTTTTTT	CASGPQTGKNTGELFF